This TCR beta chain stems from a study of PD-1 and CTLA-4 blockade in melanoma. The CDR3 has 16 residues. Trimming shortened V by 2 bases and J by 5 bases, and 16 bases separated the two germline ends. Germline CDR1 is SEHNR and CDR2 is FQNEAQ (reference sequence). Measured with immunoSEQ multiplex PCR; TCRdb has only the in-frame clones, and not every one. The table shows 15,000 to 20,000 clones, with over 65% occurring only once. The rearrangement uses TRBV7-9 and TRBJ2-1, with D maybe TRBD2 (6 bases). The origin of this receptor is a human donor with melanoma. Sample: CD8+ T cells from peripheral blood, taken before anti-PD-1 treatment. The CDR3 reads CASSLTAGTYNNEQFF. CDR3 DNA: TGTGCCAGCAGCTTAACGGCGGGGACTTATAACAATGAGCAGTTCTTC.